This note documents a single T cell receptor (beta chain) sequence. No antigen is known for it. Base qualities are not at hand, and no much larger clone is one base apart. Sequencing was carried out with an Illumina HiSeq 1500. TCRdb's own reprocessing of the public reads used fastp at Q25 and MiXCR and kept productive beta chains. A single entry per CDR3 protein holds the most common genes and DNA from its merged rows. The sample profile shows some 680,000 distinct CDR3 sequences; 35% of them were found once. The ten largest clones add up to around 3% of the sample. The record originates from a study of T cell repertoires in cytomegalovirus infection (dated by TCRdb to between 2019 and 2020). In the study overall: Donor HLA type was relevant to the analysis, as public TCR beta signatures indicated carriage of CMV infection together with the matching HLA type. Findings and caveats that apply to the study as a whole: The ex vivo response was dominated by HLA-C-restricted CMV-specific TCR beta clonotypes, and the single most frequent clonotype in two of eight donors was supplied by these HLA-C-restricted clonotypes. In both this cohort and an independent cohort of 352 donors, the cumulative frequency of public TCR beta family members distinguished carriers of CMV infection plus the relevant HLA type.

The origin of this receptor is a human donor in good health (CMV status not recorded). Some clones in this sample may be carry-over from other donors' samples. Sequencing was done on a sample of PBMCs.

The CDR3 in this case is CASLSEGTGGEQYF. The sequenced DNA is TGTGCCAGTCTGTCGGAGGGGACCGGAGGGGAGCAGTACTTC. The chain joins TRBV12-3 or TRBV12-4 to TRBJ2-7; a tentative D call is TRBD2 (6 bases match). Trimming removed 9 bases from V and 7 bases from J, leaving 22 bases between the germline ends. Including cysteine and phenylalanine, the CDR3 has 14 amino acids. Just CDR3 DNA is preserved here, 42 bases in frame from base 1.